These 8 T cell receptor beta chains were sequenced from one sample in a study of blood T cell repertoires in COVID-19. Clones were sequenced by immunoSEQ multiplex PCR, and TCRdb holds only the in-frame ones, with some missing. This table has around 140,000 clones, more than 85% appearing once. The specimen sequenced was peripheral blood. The receptor set was obtained from a man aged 55 to 70 with COVID-19, enrolled during active disease.

As for this clone: The same CDR3 also results from other DNA sequences found in this sample. CDR3 sequence: CASSFRNNSPLHF. CDR3 sequence (DNA): TGTGCCAGCAGTTTCAGAAATAATTCACCCCTCCACTTT. This chain connects TRBV27 to TRBJ1-6, with D unclear. CDR1 and CDR2 (germline): MNHEY, SMNVEV (reference sequence). Trimming left V 3 bases short and J 5 bases short, with 5 bases between. This CDR3 is 13 amino acids long.

This chain links TRBV30 with TRBJ1-6; 11 positions match TRBD1. Per germline, CDR1 GTSNPN and CDR2 SVGIG (reference sequence). This CDR3 has 16 amino acids. V dropped 3 bases and J dropped 10; count of bases not matched to a gene: 11. The CDR3 coding sequence is TGTGCCTGGAGAGGGGGACAGGGGGAACTAAGGTCACCCCTCCACTTT. Amino acid sequence: CAWRGGQGELRSPLHF.

The chain links TRBV5-1 to TRBJ1-5; perhaps TRBD1 as D (5 bases). Trimming shortened V by 4 bases and J by 0 bases, and 11 bases separated the two germline ends. This CDR3 comprises 15 residues. Germline CDR1 and CDR2: SGHRS and YFSETQ. The CDR3 bases are TGCGCCAGCAGCCCTATAGGGGATAGCAATCAGCCCCAGCATTTT. Amino acid sequence: CASSPIGDSNQPQHF.

In the case of this clone: In the same sample, other DNA sequences code for this CDR3. The chain recombines TRBV5-1 with TRBJ1-1; 8 bases agree with TRBD1. Germline V CDR1 and CDR2: SGHRS, YFSETQ. Trimming cost V 2 bases and J 1 base; bases outside gene matches: 4. The CDR3 spans 15 residues. The chain's CDR3 is CASSLTGQGNTEAFF. The CDR3 nucleotides are TGCGCCAGCAGCTTAACAGGACAGGGGAACACTGAAGCTTTCTTT.

The J gene is TRBJ1-1, the V gene TRBV30; no clear D. The germline V gene encodes CDR1 GTSNPN and CDR2 SVGIG (reference sequence). V was trimmed by 2 bases and J by 7 bases, leaving 8 bases between them. CDR3 size: 11 residues. CDR3 in amino acids: CAWSNTGEAFF. The CDR3 DNA follows: TGTGCCTGGAGTAACACGGGTGAAGCTTTCTTT.

The V and J genes are TRBV6-5 and TRBJ2-3; D is perhaps TRBD1 (6 bases). This CDR3 region has 14 residues. Germline loops: CDR1 MNHEY, CDR2 SVGAGI. Deletions cut 6 bases from V and 1 base from J, with 11 bases between. The CDR3 protein is CASRAGTRTDTQYF. The CDR3, as DNA: TGTGCCAGCAGGGCCGGGACACGCACAGATACGCAGTATTTT.

This CDR3 reads CASSVASGDTQYF. DNA for the CDR3: TGTGCCAGCAGCGTAGCTTCCGGAGATACGCAGTATTTT. This sequence joins TRBV9 and TRBJ2-3; no firm D call. Per germline, CDR1 SGDLS and CDR2 YYNGEE. With 0 bases removed from V and 5 bases from J, the gap between germline ends came to 7 bases. This CDR3 has 13 amino acids.

V gene TRBV30 combines with J gene TRBJ2-1; 10 nucleotides agree with TRBD2. V lost 2 bases, J lost 10 bases, and 2 bases stayed unmatched. In germline, CDR1 is GTSNPN, CDR2 SVGIG (reference sequence). This CDR3 region has 12 residues. CDR3 protein: CAWSTGLAEQFF. CDR3 nucleotide sequence: TGTGCCTGGAGTACGGGACTAGCGGAGCAGTTCTTC.